This TCR beta chain is from a study of blood T cell repertoires in COVID-19. Study overall: Samples came from the United States, Italy and Spain, spanning acute and convalescent COVID-19. PBMCs, B-cell-depleted T cells, or T cells provided the cDNA or gDNA that made up the material.

From germline, CDR1 is LGHNT and CDR2 FRNRAP. This CDR3 contains 15 residues. V was trimmed by 3 bases and J by 4 bases, leaving 16 bases between them. In the study's own analysis: Nucleated cell counts were estimated from reference gene primer amplification. Using immunoSEQ multiplex PCR, the repertoire was profiled, and TCRdb retains in-frame clones only, with some absent. The V and J calls and clone size come from that table; D and trimming were worked out from the DNA. The data hold approximately 240,000 clones, with roughly three quarters observed a single time. The TCR was taken from a woman aged 40 to 50 with active or convalescent COVID-19. The V gene is TRBV12-5, the J gene TRBJ2-7; possible D gene TRBD2, 5 bases. Source material: peripheral blood. CDR3: CASGFRAPRVYEQYF. As DNA, the CDR3 is TGTGCTAGTGGTTTCCGGGCCCCGAGGGTATACGAGCAGTACTTC.